This T cell receptor beta chain was sequenced in a study of a mutant IDH1 vaccine in newly diagnosed glioma. Whole-study context: Pretreatment consisted of radiotherapy, temozolomide, or both, with most receiving both.

V was cut by 2 bases and J by 5 bases, with 15 bases left in between. CDR3 length: 14 amino acids. CDR1 and CDR2 (germline): GTSNPN, SVGIG (reference sequence). The repertoire was sequenced with immunoSEQ multiplex PCR; TCRdb's copy has only in-frame clones and lacks some. Of approximately 30,000 clones listed, approximately 80% are singletons. Time point denoted: week 23, last vaccination. In the vaccine, a single dose held 300 ug of the mutant IDH1 20-mer peptide, along with topical imiquimod. This clone came up once. Its target is unknown. This clonotype was obtained from a woman under 40 with glioma. This chain connects TRBV30 to TRBJ1-1, with D perhaps TRBD1 (5 bases). Sequencing was performed on PBMCs, taken from a glioma patient whose treatment included an IDH1 peptide vaccine. The DNA of the CDR3 is TGTGCCTGGAGTTGGGGCAGGGCCGAAACTGAAGCTTTCTTT. Translating it yields CAWSWGRAETEAFF.